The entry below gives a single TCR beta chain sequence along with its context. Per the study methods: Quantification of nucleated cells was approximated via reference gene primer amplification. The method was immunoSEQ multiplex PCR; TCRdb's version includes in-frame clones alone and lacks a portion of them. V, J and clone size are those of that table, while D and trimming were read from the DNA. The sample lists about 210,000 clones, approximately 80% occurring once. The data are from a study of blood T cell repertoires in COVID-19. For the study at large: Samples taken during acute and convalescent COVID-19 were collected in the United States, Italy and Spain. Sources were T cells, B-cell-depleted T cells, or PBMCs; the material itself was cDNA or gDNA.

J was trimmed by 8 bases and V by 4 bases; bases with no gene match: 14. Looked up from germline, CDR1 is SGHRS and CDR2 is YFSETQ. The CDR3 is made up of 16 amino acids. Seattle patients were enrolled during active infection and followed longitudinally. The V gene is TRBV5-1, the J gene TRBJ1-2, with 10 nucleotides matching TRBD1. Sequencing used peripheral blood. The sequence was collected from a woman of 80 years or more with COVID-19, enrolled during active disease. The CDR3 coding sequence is TGCGCCAGCAGCCTTTCAGGGACAGGGGAATCGCGAGGCTACACCTTC. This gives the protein CASSLSGTGESRGYTF.